This is a list of T cell receptor beta chains from one sample in a study of blood T cell repertoires in COVID-19. The repertoire was sequenced with immunoSEQ multiplex PCR; TCRdb's copy has only in-frame clones and lacks some. The table records a few hundred thousand clones, over 75% of them present only once. Specimen: peripheral blood. The receptor set was obtained from a man aged 50 to 60 with active or convalescent COVID-19. Both conserved end residues are part of each CDR3. D genes are given only for firm matches. Not all rows give a size; the values are once, few, many and, for expanded clones, a class.

TRBV14	.	.	TRBJ1-2	TGTGCCAGCAGCTTGAACAGTTACTATGGCTACACCTTC	CASSLNSYYGYTF
TRBV7-3	.	.	TRBJ1-2	TGTGCCAGCAGCTCTGGGGGAGGCGGTGGGTATGGCTACACCTTC	CASSSGGGGGYGYTF
TRBV18	TRBD1	.	TRBJ1-1	TGTGCCAGCTCACCACTTCGGACAGGGCTGACTGAAGCTTTCTTT	CASSPLRTGLTEAFF
TRBV7-9	TRBD2	.	TRBJ2-7	TGTGCCAGCAGCTTAGCCGTGGCTAGCGGTAACTACGAGCAGTACTTC	CASSLAVASGNYEQYF
TRBV2	.	few	TRBJ2-1	TGTGCCAGCAGTGAAGGATGGGGGGTAGGCGGGCAGTTCTTC	CASSEGWGVGGQFF
TRBV19	.	.	TRBJ1-3	TGTGCCAGTGGGGCTGGGGGAAACACCATATATTTT	CASGAGGNTIYF
TRBV7-9	.	few	TRBJ2-2	TGTGCCTTATCCTGGGGGGATACGAACACCGGGGAGCTGTTTTTT	CALSWGDTNTGELFF
TRBV4-1	.	.	TRBJ1-2	TGCGCCAGCAGCCAACTTCTAGGGCCCGGAGGGTATGGCTACACCTTC	CASSQLLGPGGYGYTF
TRBV20-1	.	.	TRBJ2-5	TGCAGTCCCTCCGCCAGTTTAACCCAGTACTTC	CSPSASLTQYF
TRBV4-3	.	.	TRBJ2-7	TGCGCCAGCAGCCAAGATAGAGGTACCGAGCAGTACTTC	CASSQDRGTEQYF
TRBV7-8	TRBD1	.	TRBJ1-2	TGTGCCAGCAGCTTATGGCCAGGGGGCCCTGTTGGCTATGGCTACGCCTTC	CASSLWPGGPVGYGYAF
TRBV7-9	.	.	TRBJ1-2	TGTGCCAGCAGCCCCCCCTCCGCGGGGGACTTC	CASSPPSAGDF
TRBV28	.	.	TRBJ2-5	TGTGCCAGCAGCCAAAGACAGGGCCGGGGAGGAGAGACCCAGTACTTC	CASSQRQGRGGETQYF
TRBV7-9	TRBD1	once	TRBJ2-3	TGTGCCAGCAGCTTAGTCGGGACAGGACCCACAGATACGCAGTATTTT	CASSLVGTGPTDTQYF
TRBV4-2	.	.	TRBJ1-1	TGTGCCAGCAGCCTGGAAGCAGGGGTACCTGAAGCTTTCTTT	CASSLEAGVPEAFF
TRBV27	.	.	TRBJ1-4	TGTGCCAGCAGTTTATCAATGGGAGCGGGGAAACTGTTTTTT	CASSLSMGAGKLFF
TRBV6-1	.	.	TRBJ2-3	TGTGCCAGCAGTGAAGGCTTTACGGTGACTAGCACAGATACGCAGTATTTT	CASSEGFTVTSTDTQYF
TRBV7-9	TRBD2	.	TRBJ2-2	TGTGCCAGCAGCTTGACTAGCGGGAGAGGGATCGGGGAGCTGTTTTTT	CASSLTSGRGIGELFF
TRBV25-1	.	.	TRBJ2-3	TGTGCCAGCAGCCGTACAGATACGCAGTATTTT	CASSRTDTQYF
TRBV30	TRBD1	once	TRBJ2-7	TGTGCCTGGAGTTGGGGAGGCAGGGGGCACTACGAGCAGTACTTC	CAWSWGGRGHYEQYF
TRBV6-7	TRBD1	.	TRBJ1-5	TGTGCCAGCAGTTACTCGAGGTCTTGCACAGGGGGCAAGGTTTATAGCAATCAGCCCCAGCATTTT	CASSYSRSCTGGKVYSNQPQHF
TRBV2	.	.	TRBJ1-1	TGTGCCAGCAGACCACCGGGGAACACTGAAGCTTTCTTT	CASRPPGNTEAFF
TRBV30	TRBD1	.	TRBJ1-2	TGTGCCTGGGGACAGGGGTATGGCTACACCTTC	CAWGQGYGYTF
TRBV5-1	.	.	TRBJ1-4	TGCGCCAGCAGCCGCACGCCGGGACAACTAAAGGCTAATGAAAAACTGTTTTTT	CASSRTPGQLKANEKLFF
TRBV7-2	.	.	TRBJ2-7	TGTGCCAGCAGCCTAGATGGGACTGGTTACGAGCAGTACTTC	CASSLDGTGYEQYF
TRBV7-2	TRBD1	.	TRBJ2-7	TGTGCCAGCAGCTCACACACAGGGGCGTCGTGGGAGCAGTACTTC	CASSSHTGASWEQYF
TRBV5-4	TRBD2	few	TRBJ2-1	TGTGCCAGCAGCCGCCCCCCTGGCCTTCGGGAGGGCAGGAATGAGCAGTTCTTC	CASSRPPGLREGRNEQFF
TRBV24-1	TRBD1	.	TRBJ2-3	TGTGCCACCAGCCCGGGACAGGGGGCTACGGATACGCAGTATTTT	CATSPGQGATDTQYF